Listed here are 24 T cell receptor beta chains from one sample, sequenced in a study of T cell changes during pregnancy in multiple sclerosis. Sequencing used immunoSEQ multiplex PCR; TCRdb keeps in-frame clones, though not all of them. The sample carries about 61,000 clones, about 87% recorded once. The sample here was peripheral blood, taken in the first trimester of pregnancy. Receptor source: a female donor in good health, enrolled as a control in a pregnancy study.

The chain has TRBV4-1 and TRBJ1-2; 10 positions agree with TRBD1. The length of the CDR3 is 16 residues. Germline trimming cut 2 bases from V and 1 base from J; bases unmatched to any gene: 4. In germline, CDR1 is MGHRA, CDR2 YSYEKL. The CDR3, as DNA: TGCGCCAGCAGCCAACGACAGGGGGCCTTTAACTATGGCTACACCTTC. Translation: CASSQRQGAFNYGYTF.

The chain recombines TRBV6-5 with TRBJ1-3; the D gene is possibly TRBD1 (5 bases). The CDR3 totals 14 residues. Deletions cut 10 bases from V and 0 bases from J, with 13 bases between. Per the germline V gene, CDR1 is MNHEY and CDR2 is SVGAGI. Here the CDR3 reads CATGRQNSGNTIYF. CDR3 DNA: TGTGCCACCGGGAGACAGAACTCTGGAAACACCATATATTTT.

This clone has only one observation. The chain uses TRBV6-6 and TRBJ2-7; 8 bases are shared with TRBD1. The trim removed 6 bases at V and 7 bases at J, leaving 11 bases unmatched. The CDR3 has 14 residues. CDR1 is MNHNY, CDR2 SVGAGI, per germline (reference sequence). The CDR3 DNA reads TGTGCCAGCAGCTCAGGACAGGGTCTTTGGGAGCAGTACTTC. Translating it yields CASSSGQGLWEQYF.

The chain uses TRBV5-1 and TRBJ1-2; D remains unclear. Germline V CDR1 and CDR2: SGHRS, YFSETQ. With 5 bases removed from V and 0 bases from J, the gap between germline ends came to 14 bases. CDR3 length: 15 residues. The CDR3 is CASRVTATSNYGYTF. The CDR3 DNA follows: TGCGCCAGCAGGGTAACAGCAACTTCTAACTATGGCTACACCTTC. Full variable domain (missing parts from reference TRBV5-1 and TRBJ1-2): KAGVTQTPRYLIKTRGQQVTLSCSPISGHRSVSWYQQTPGQGLQFLFEYFSETQRNKGNFPGRFSGRQFSNSRSEMNVSTLELGDSALYLCASRVTATSNYGYTFGSGTRLTVV.

The chain recombines TRBV7-3 with TRBJ2-7, with a tentative D call TRBD2 (7 bases). Deletions cut 2 bases from V and 2 bases from J, with 16 bases between. The CDR3 runs to 16 residues. The germline V gene has CDR1 SGHTA and CDR2 FQGTGA. For the CDR3, the DNA is TGTGCCAGCAGCTTACGGGGCGGGGGCCTGACCTACGAGCAGTACTTC. This codes for CASSLRGGGLTYEQYF.

The chain couples TRBV2 to TRBJ1-6; D is unclear. The V and J ends lost 8 bases and 7 bases respectively, with 15 bases between them. The CDR3 is 14 amino acids. The germline V gene encodes CDR1 SNHLY and CDR2 FYNNEI. The CDR3 protein is CASVRDFKNSPLHF. The CDR3 DNA follows: TGTGCCAGCGTCCGAGACTTCAAAAATTCACCCCTCCACTTT.

The chain recombines TRBV12-5 with TRBJ2-3, with a weak D call TRBD1 (6 bases). Per germline, CDR1 LGHNT and CDR2 FRNRAP. This CDR3 spans 15 amino acids. The V gene lost 6 bases and the J gene lost 2 bases, with 15 bases spanning the gap. Here the CDR3 reads CASGLNRDLTDTQYF. The CDR3 region has the DNA TGTGCTAGTGGGTTGAACAGGGACCTCACAGATACGCAGTATTTT.

This chain joins TRBV5-4 and TRBJ1-5, with 9 bases fitting TRBD1. CDR1 is SGHNT, CDR2 YYREEE, per germline (reference sequence). V lost 4 bases and J lost 5; bases outside the gene matches: 19. The CDR3 covers 19 residues. The CDR3 is CASSPRRKYRGLGDQPQHF. The CDR3 region has the DNA TGTGCCAGCAGCCCAAGACGAAAATACAGGGGGCTAGGGGATCAGCCCCAGCATTTT.

The V and J genes are TRBV6-1 and TRBJ2-3; 8 bases align to TRBD2. This CDR3 has 14 residues. CDR1 and CDR2 (germline): MNHNS, SASEGT. Trimming cost V 4 bases and J 1 base; bases outside gene matches: 1. The CDR3 loop is CASSAGGGTDTQYF. CDR3 nucleotide sequence: TGTGCCAGCAGTGCGGGGGGGGGCACAGATACGCAGTATTTT.

The rearrangement joins TRBV7-2 to TRBJ2-3; D may be TRBD1 (5 bases). V gave up 6 bases and J gave up 2 bases, with 12 bases separating them. The CDR3 is made up of 14 amino acids. The V gene's germline CDR1 is SGHTA and CDR2 FQGNSA. This chain's CDR3 is CASSVGHSTDTQYF. The CDR3 DNA follows: TGTGCCAGCAGTGTTGGACATTCCACAGATACGCAGTATTTT.

This clone was found a few times. This chain uses TRBV5-6 with TRBJ1-6, with TRBD1 identical over 7 bases. CDR3 size: 14 residues. Germline lookup yields CDR1 SGHDT and CDR2 YYEEEE. V shed 1 base and J 6 bases; nucleotides not matched to a gene: 1. CDR3 amino acids: CASSLQGVNSPLHF. In DNA form, the CDR3 reads TGTGCCAGCAGCTTGCAGGGGGTTAATTCACCCCTCCACTTT. The full variable domain, with the rest looked up from reference TRBV5-6 and TRBJ1-6, is DAGVTQSPTHLIKTRGQQVTLRCSPKSGHDTVSWYQQALGQGPQFIFQYYEEEERQRGNFPDRFSGHQFPNYSSELNVNALLLGDSALYLCASSLQGVNSPLHFGNGTRLTVT.

The chain is built from TRBV13 and TRBJ2-5; TRBD1 agrees at 9 bases. V lost 5 bases and J lost 6; bases outside the gene matches: 7. CDR1 and CDR2 (germline): PRHDT, FYEKMQ (reference sequence). The CDR3 loop spans 14 amino acids. CDR3 DNA sequence: TGTGCCAGCAGCACCTCACAGGGGGCGCAGACCCAGTACTTC. Translation gives CASSTSQGAQTQYF.

This chain connects TRBV30 to TRBJ1-5; TRBD1 matches at 9 bases. The CDR3 is 14 amino acids. Germline V gives CDR1 GTSNPN, CDR2 SVGIG (reference sequence). Trimming removed 5 bases from V and 4 bases from J; junction bases left unmatched: 6. The CDR3 spells CAWAGTGLNQPQHF. The CDR3 nucleotides read TGTGCCTGGGCTGGGACAGGGCTTAATCAGCCCCAGCATTTT.

This clone appeared once. The chain recombines TRBV11-2 with TRBJ2-6; TRBD2 agrees at 14 bases. The CDR3 spans 17 residues. With 6 bases clipped from V and 4 bases from J, the junction kept 5 bases outside the gene matches. CDR1 is SGHAT and CDR2 is FQNNGV in the germline V gene. The CDR3 here is CASRTSGGAAGANVLTF. The CDR3 nucleotides read TGTGCCAGCAGGACTAGCGGGGGGGCGGCGGGGGCCAACGTCCTGACTTTC.

The sample holds one count of this clone. V gene TRBV9 combines with J gene TRBJ2-3, with 8 bases identical to TRBD1. The CDR3 spans 17 residues. V lost 4 bases and J lost 4; bases outside the gene matches: 14. In germline, CDR1 is SGDLS, CDR2 YYNGEE. CDR3 in amino acids: CASSPRSRTGLPDTQYF. CDR3 coding DNA: TGTGCCAGCAGCCCCCGATCCAGGACAGGGCTCCCAGATACGCAGTATTTT.

This sequence joins TRBV12-5 and TRBJ1-2; D gene uncertain. The CDR3 has 15 amino acids. Germline V gene data show CDR1 as LGHNT and CDR2 as FRNRAP. V dropped 3 bases and J dropped 4 bases, with 15 bases sitting between them. CDR3 sequence (DNA): TGTGCTAGTGGTTTCGAGGAGGTCTCACTCTATGGCTACACCTTC. It translates to CASGFEEVSLYGYTF.

V usage is TRBV5-1 and J usage is TRBJ2-7; tentative D call: TRBD1 (6 bases). The CDR3 is 17 amino acids. Germline values: CDR1 SGHRS, CDR2 YFSETQ. Trimming cost V 4 bases and J 5 bases, with 25 bases left between them. CDR3 residues: CASSIRGIQGLSHEQYF. The CDR3 nucleotides read TGCGCCAGCAGCATCAGGGGAATACAAGGGCTGTCCCACGAGCAGTACTTC.

This chain connects TRBV7-3 to TRBJ2-3; possible D gene TRBD1, 6 bases. The CDR3 is 16 amino acids. Germline V CDR1 and CDR2: SGHTA, FQGTGA. Trimming removed 5 bases at V and 2 bases at J, with 17 bases between. CDR3 DNA: TGTGCCAGCAGCCCCACCGGGACAATTAACACAGATACGCAGTATTTT. As protein: CASSPTGTINTDTQYF.

The CDR3 region is CASSNLQGNTEAFF. The CDR3 region has the DNA TGTGCCAGCAGTAACCTACAGGGTAACACTGAAGCTTTCTTT. V and J are TRBV2 and TRBJ1-1; D perhaps matches TRBD1 (6 bases). This CDR3 region has 14 residues. V gave up 5 bases and J gave up 2 bases, with 12 bases separating them. Germline CDR1 and CDR2: SNHLY and FYNNEI.

The chain is built from TRBV9 and TRBJ2-4, with no clear D. The germline V gene encodes CDR1 SGDLS and CDR2 YYNGEE. Trimming took off 5 bases at V and 3 bases at J, with 12 bases between the two ends. The CDR3 contains 14 residues. CDR3: CASSERVGKNIQYF. In nucleotides, the CDR3 is TGTGCCAGCAGTGAAAGAGTTGGCAAAAACATTCAGTACTTC.

The chain recombines TRBV7-9 with TRBJ2-5; TRBD1 matches at 8 bases. The germline V gene encodes CDR1 SEHNR and CDR2 FQNEAQ (reference sequence). Trimming cost V 5 bases and J 0 bases; bases outside gene matches: 8. This CDR3 contains 16 residues. The CDR3 sequence is CASSNRDRTYQETQYF. The CDR3 nucleotides are TGTGCCAGCAGCAACCGGGACAGGACTTACCAAGAGACCCAGTACTTC.

V usage is TRBV7-8 and J usage is TRBJ2-7; 8 nucleotides agree with TRBD1. The J segment lost 1 base and the V segment lost 5 bases, leaving 10 bases of the junction unmatched. The CDR3 runs 16 residues. Germline values: CDR1 SGHVS, CDR2 FQNEAQ. CDR3 bases: TGTGCCAGCAGCAACCCACGACAGGGGAGATCCTACGAGCAGTACTTC. It yields the protein CASSNPRQGRSYEQYF.

The chain links TRBV11-2 to TRBJ1-2; 7 bases are shared with TRBD1. The CDR3 extends over 13 amino acids. Trimming took 3 bases from V and 6 from J; bases not matched to a gene: 4. Germline values: CDR1 SGHAT, CDR2 FQNNGV. The CDR3 region is CASSFRQGDGYTF. CDR3 DNA: TGTGCCAGCAGCTTCCGCCAGGGGGATGGCTACACCTTC.

V gene TRBV27 combines with J gene TRBJ2-7; a weak D match, TRBD1 (6 bases). V was trimmed by 5 bases and J by 0 bases, leaving 11 bases between them. The CDR3 totals 14 residues. CDR1 and CDR2 (germline): MNHEY, SMNVEV (reference sequence). The CDR3 loop is CASSPRDNSYEQYF. The CDR3 DNA is TGTGCCAGCAGTCCCCGGGACAACTCCTACGAGCAGTACTTC.